Listed below are T cell receptor beta chains from one sample, sequenced in a study of shared clonotypes between healthy human individuals. Method: immunoSEQ multiplex PCR; TCRdb's copy keeps in-frame clones and lacks some. The table lists fewer than 2.5 million clones, 93% of them singletons. The source material was naive CD4+ T cells from PBMCs. Source of these receptors: a man between 18 and 29 years old in good health. Some clones in this sample may be carry-over from other donors' samples. Each CDR3 is given with its conserved first and last residue. A D gene is named only where the DNA matches it firmly. Clone size is stated in some rows and not others, as once, few, many or a class when expanded.

clone size	V gene	D gene	CDR3 protein
-	TRBV7-3	TRBD1	CASSGQGRATDTQYF
-	TRBV7-9	-	CASSLAFETQYF
-	TRBV18	TRBD1	CASSPRIPGTGGNTIYF
-	TRBV5-4	-	CASSLDFPHEQFF
-	TRBV5-1	-	CASSLRGQGIQREGNYEQYF
-	TRBV6-5	TRBD1	CASKGALTLGEQYF
-	TRBV7-9	TRBD1	CASSRGQGREAFF
-	TRBV7-8	TRBD1	CASGLGGGSPGGTEAFF
-	TRBV5-6	-	CASSLEISWDTQYF
-	TRBV5-1	-	CASSGVPGLADTQYF
-	TRBV5-1	TRBD2	CASSLGLAQSTDTQYF
-	TRBV30	-	CAWSVLPSGANVLTF
-	TRBV27	TRBD1	CASSLRRRQGRTDTQYF
-	TRBV30	-	CAWRDDTEAFF
-	TRBV2	-	CASSVGRGIEQYF
-	TRBV6-5	-	CASSGVINSYEQYF
-	TRBV6-4	-	CASSDSGSGANVLTF
-	TRBV5-1	TRBD1	CASSLRQGMTNEKLFF
-	TRBV19	-	CASSIRESTNYGYTF
-	TRBV28	TRBD1	CASSTRTGGSYEQYF
-	TRBV14	-	CASSHGTTSTDTQYF
-	TRBV6-1	TRBD2	CASSDLSGRGHEQYF
-	TRBV6-5	-	CASSIRGGAGELFF
-	TRBV7-2	-	CASSLDAGELFF
-	TRBV27	TRBD2	CASRETSGRHTGELFF
once	TRBV28	-	CATWGASGNTIYF
-	TRBV6-5	TRBD1	CASSYPDRNGGPLHF
-	TRBV6-1	TRBD1	CASSEPGTALLYEQYF
-	TRBV2	TRBD1	CASGNHRGVGYEQYF
-	TRBV28	TRBD1	CASSQGDRNQPQHF
-	TRBV6-1	-	CASSGYVMGSYGYTF
-	TRBV19	TRBD1	CASSRGQGAYEQYF
once	TRBV9	-	CASSAWTGPNEQYF
-	TRBV10-3	-	CAISGSTVYNEQFF
-	TRBV5-6	-	CASSPGPSSYNEQFF
-	TRBV6-5	-	CASTHRGGTGELFF
-	TRBV28	TRBD2	CASSLLPSGSSYNEQFF
-	TRBV5-1	-	CASSPDGLEQYF
-	TRBV5-6	TRBD2	CASSLILAGGREQFF
-	TRBV29-1	-	CSVEVGGNTEAFF
few	TRBV19	TRBD1	CAARQGNQPQHF
-	TRBV28	TRBD2	CASREKTSGSNEQYF
-	TRBV2	TRBD1	CASTRQGAGQPQHF
-	TRBV27	-	CASSLRGGGKSYGYTF
-	TRBV5-1	-	CASSFAPPGAEAFF
-	TRBV14	-	CASSQDPQGYNSPLHF
few	TRBV30	TRBD1	CAWDLLGTANTGELFF
-	TRBV4-1	-	CASSQAPDRVTGELFF
once	TRBV6-4	-	CASSRLGAGVTEAFF
-	TRBV7-9	-	CASSFQLNTEAFF
-	TRBV2	TRBD2	CASSLDSEGGDTQYF
-	TRBV18	-	CASSPGETGEKLFF
-	TRBV6-5	-	CASSVTFGEPYEQYF
-	TRBV6-1	-	CASSELADGDYTF
-	TRBV5-1	-	CASSLGPGGTTGELFF
-	TRBV7-3	-	CASSLGTTETQYF
-	TRBV7-3	-	CASSPLGGAVHNEQFF